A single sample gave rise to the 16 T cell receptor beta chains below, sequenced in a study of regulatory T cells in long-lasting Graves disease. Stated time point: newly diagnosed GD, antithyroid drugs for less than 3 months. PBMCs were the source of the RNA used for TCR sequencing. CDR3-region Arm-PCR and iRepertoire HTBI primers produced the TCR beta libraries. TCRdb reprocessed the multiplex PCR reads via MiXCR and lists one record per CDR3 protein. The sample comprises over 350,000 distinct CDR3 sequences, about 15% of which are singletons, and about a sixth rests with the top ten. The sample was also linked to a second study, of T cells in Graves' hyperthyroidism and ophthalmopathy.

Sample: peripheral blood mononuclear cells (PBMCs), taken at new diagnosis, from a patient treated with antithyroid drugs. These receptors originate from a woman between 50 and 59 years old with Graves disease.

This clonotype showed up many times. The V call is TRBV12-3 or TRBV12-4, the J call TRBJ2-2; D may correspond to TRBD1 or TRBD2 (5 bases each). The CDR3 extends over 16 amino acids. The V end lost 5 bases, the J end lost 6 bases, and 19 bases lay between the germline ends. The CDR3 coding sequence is TGTGCCAGCAGTCCACCTCAAGCTGGGGGACCCGGGGAGCTGTTTTTT. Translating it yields CASSPPQAGGPGELFF.

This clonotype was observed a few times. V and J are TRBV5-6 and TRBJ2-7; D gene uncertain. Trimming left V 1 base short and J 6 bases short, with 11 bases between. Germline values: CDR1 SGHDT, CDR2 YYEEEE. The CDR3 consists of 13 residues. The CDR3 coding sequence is TGTGCCAGCAGCTTGCCCCCGGAGCCCGAGCAGTACTTC. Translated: CASSLPPEPEQYF.

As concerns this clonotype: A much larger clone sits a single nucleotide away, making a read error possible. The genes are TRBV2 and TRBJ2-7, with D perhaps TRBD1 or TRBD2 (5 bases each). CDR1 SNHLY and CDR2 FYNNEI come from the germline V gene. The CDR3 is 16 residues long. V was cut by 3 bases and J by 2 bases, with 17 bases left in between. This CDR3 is CASSDRGSSSPYEQYF. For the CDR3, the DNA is TGTGCCAGCAGTGATCGGGGCAGCTCGAGCCCCTACGAGCAGTACTTC.

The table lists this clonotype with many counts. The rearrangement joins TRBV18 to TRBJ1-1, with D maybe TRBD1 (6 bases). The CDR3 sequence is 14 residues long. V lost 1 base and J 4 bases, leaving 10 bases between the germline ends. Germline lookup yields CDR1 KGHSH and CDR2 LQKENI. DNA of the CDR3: TGTGCCAGCTCACCACAGGGAGGGGGCACTGAAGCTTTCTTT. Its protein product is CASSPQGGGTEAFF.

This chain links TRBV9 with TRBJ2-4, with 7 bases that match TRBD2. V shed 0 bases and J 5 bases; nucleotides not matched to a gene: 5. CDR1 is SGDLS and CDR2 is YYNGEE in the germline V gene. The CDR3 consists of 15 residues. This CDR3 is CASSVGGGAQNIQYF. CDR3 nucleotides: TGTGCCAGCAGCGTAGGGGGAGGGGCACAAAACATTCAGTACTTC.

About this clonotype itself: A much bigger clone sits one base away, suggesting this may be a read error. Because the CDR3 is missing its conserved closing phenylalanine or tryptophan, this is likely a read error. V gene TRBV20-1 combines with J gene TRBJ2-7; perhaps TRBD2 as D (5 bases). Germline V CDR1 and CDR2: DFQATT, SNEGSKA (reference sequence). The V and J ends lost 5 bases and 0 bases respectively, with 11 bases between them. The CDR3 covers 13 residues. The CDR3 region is CSAPRGSSYEQYL. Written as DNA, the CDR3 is TGCAGTGCTCCCCGAGGGAGCTCCTACGAGCAGTACCTC.

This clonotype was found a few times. The CDR3 region is CATSDLRVDQPQHF. The CDR3 DNA reads as TGTGCCACCAGTGATTTGCGTGTAGATCAGCCCCAGCATTTT. The J gene is TRBJ1-5, the V gene TRBV24-1; D is unresolved. From germline, CDR1 is KGHDR and CDR2 SFDVKD. The CDR3 is 14 amino acids. The V end was cut by 0 bases, the J end by 5 bases, with 7 bases between.

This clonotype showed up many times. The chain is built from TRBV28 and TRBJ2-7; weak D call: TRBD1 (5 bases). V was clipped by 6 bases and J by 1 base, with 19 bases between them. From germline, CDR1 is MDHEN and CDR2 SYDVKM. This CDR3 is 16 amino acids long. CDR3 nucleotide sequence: TGTGCCAGCAGCCCCCCCAAGGGCAGGGTGTCCTACGAGCAGTACTTC. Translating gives CASSPPKGRVSYEQYF.

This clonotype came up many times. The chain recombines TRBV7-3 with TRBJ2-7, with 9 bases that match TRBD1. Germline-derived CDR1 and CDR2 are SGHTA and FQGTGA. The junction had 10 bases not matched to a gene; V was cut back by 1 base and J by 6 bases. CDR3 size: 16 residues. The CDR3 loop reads CASSLSSGTGISEQYF. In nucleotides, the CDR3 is TGTGCCAGCAGCTTAAGTTCCGGGACAGGGATCTCCGAGCAGTACTTC.

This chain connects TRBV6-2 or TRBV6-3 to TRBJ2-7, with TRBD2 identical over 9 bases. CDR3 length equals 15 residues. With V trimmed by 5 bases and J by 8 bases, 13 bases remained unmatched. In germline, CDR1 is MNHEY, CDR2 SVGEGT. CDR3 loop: CASSEGTSQGTKQYF. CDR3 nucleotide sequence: TGTGCCAGCAGTGAGGGGACTAGCCAGGGTACGAAGCAGTACTTC.

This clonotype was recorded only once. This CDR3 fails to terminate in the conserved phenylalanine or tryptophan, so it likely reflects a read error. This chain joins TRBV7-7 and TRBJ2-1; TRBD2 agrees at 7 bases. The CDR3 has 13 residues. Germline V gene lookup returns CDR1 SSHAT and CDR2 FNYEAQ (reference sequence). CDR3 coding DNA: TGTGCTAGCAGCCCCGGCGGGGGAAATGAGCAGTTCCTC. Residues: CASSPGGGNEQFL.

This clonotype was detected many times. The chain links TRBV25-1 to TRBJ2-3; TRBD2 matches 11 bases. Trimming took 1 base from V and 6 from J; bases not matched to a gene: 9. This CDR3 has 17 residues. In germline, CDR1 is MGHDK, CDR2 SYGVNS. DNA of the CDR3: TGTGCCAGCAGTGAATCAAGCGGACTAGCGGGTCTTGATACGCAGTATTTT. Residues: CASSESSGLAGLDTQYF.

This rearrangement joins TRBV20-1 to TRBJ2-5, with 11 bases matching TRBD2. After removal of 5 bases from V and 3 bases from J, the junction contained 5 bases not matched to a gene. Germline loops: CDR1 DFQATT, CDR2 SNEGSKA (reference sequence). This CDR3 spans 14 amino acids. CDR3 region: CSALKLAGEETQYF. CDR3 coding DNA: TGCAGTGCTTTAAAACTAGCGGGAGAAGAGACCCAGTACTTC.

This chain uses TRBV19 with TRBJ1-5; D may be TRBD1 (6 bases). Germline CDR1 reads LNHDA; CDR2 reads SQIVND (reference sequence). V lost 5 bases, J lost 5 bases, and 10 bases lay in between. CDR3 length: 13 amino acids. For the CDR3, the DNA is TGTGCCAGTAGTTCGGACAGCGATCAGCCCCAGCATTTT. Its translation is CASSSDSDQPQHF.

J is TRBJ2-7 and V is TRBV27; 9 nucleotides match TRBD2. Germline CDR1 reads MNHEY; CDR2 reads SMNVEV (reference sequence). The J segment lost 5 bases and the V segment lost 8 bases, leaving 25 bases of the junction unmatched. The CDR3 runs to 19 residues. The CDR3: CASRFRFQSGAGGSNEQYF. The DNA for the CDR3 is TGTGCCAGCCGCTTCCGGTTTCAGTCCGGAGCGGGAGGAAGCAACGAGCAGTACTTC.

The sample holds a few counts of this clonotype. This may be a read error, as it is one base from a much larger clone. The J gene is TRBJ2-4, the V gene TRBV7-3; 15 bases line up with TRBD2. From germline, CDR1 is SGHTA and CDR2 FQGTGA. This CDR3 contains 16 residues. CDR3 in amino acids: CANSLGLAGGLDIQYF. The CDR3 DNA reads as TGTGCCAACAGCCTCGGACTAGCGGGAGGGCTTGACATTCAGTACTTC.